These 29 T cell receptor beta chains were all obtained from the same sample, sequenced in a study of cytomegalovirus exposure and HLA in healthy donors. The protocol was immunoSEQ multiplex PCR, while the TCRdb copy is restricted to in-frame clones and leaves out a portion. This sample has some 240,000 clones, with roughly 87% found just once. The sample comprised PBMCs. These receptors came from a young woman in good health and CMV-seropositive.

The chain uses TRBV18 and TRBJ2-1, with 12 bases matching TRBD1. Germline trimming cut 3 bases from V and 8 bases from J; bases unmatched to any gene: 2. The germline gives CDR1 KGHSH, CDR2 LQKENI. CDR3 length: 14 residues. The CDR3 DNA reads as TGTGCCAGCTCACCCGGGACAGGGGGCGATGAGCAGTTCTTC. Translation: CASSPGTGGDEQFF.

This clone came up a few times. The gene calls are TRBV7-9 and TRBJ2-7, with 10 bases identical to TRBD2. CDR3 length: 15 amino acids. Per the germline V gene, CDR1 is SEHNR and CDR2 is FQNEAQ (reference sequence). The J segment lost 5 bases and the V segment lost 3 bases, leaving 7 bases of the junction unmatched. CDR3 loop: CASSFTGTSVHEQYF. The CDR3 DNA follows: TGTGCCAGCAGCTTTACCGGGACTAGCGTCCACGAGCAGTACTTC.

Points on this clone: A junction boundary mismatches the germline segment, possibly from a read error. The V and J genes are TRBV4-1 and TRBJ2-6; no definite D call. CDR1 and CDR2 (germline): MGHRA, YSYEKL. The CDR3 spans 16 residues. The DNA of the CDR3 is TGTGCCAGCAGCCAAGATGAGACTGCTGGGGCCAACGTCCTGACTTTC. Residues: CASSQDETAGANVLTF.

The V call is TRBV19, the J call TRBJ2-1, with D possibly TRBD2 on 6 matching bases. The CDR3 has 16 amino acids. V gave up 8 bases and J gave up 0 bases, with 17 bases separating them. Germline V gene lookup returns CDR1 LNHDA and CDR2 SQIVND (reference sequence). CDR3 DNA: TGTGCCAGTTACGGGGGAGTCGCGAGCTCCTACAATGAGCAGTTCTTC. Protein product: CASYGGVASSYNEQFF.

The gene calls are TRBV28 and TRBJ1-2; D might be TRBD1 (6 bases). Per the germline V gene, CDR1 is MDHEN and CDR2 is SYDVKM. Trimming removed 7 bases from V and 1 base from J, with 19 bases in between. This CDR3 contains 16 residues. The CDR3 region is CASKIVGARGNYGYTF. CDR3 bases: TGTGCCAGCAAAATTGTGGGGGCTCGAGGTAACTATGGCTACACCTTC.

The sample holds one count of this clone. This sequence joins TRBV10-3 and TRBJ2-6; TRBD1 matches at 7 bases. CDR1 is ENHRY, CDR2 SYGVKD, per germline. The V segment lost 10 bases and the J segment 2 bases; nucleotides outside the gene matches: 5. CDR3 size: 14 residues. The CDR3 DNA sequence: TGTGCCACGACCCAGGGGGCTGGGGCCAACGTCCTGACTTTC. Translation gives CATTQGAGANVLTF.

This sequence joins TRBV9 and TRBJ2-1, with 10 nucleotides matching TRBD2. The germline V gene has CDR1 SGDLS and CDR2 YYNGEE. The CDR3 runs to 18 residues. The ends lost 0 bases at V and 7 bases at J; junction bases unmatched: 13. The CDR3 loop is CASSVGDLIPAGGNEQFF. The CDR3 DNA sequence: TGTGCCAGCAGCGTAGGGGACTTGATCCCAGCGGGGGGGAATGAGCAGTTCTTC.

The chain employs TRBV7-3 and TRBJ1-2, with 9 bases that match TRBD1. The germline V gene has CDR1 SGHTA and CDR2 FQGTGA. V was pared by 5 bases and J by 4 bases, with 5 bases of the junction left unmatched. CDR3 length: 14 amino acids. In DNA form, the CDR3 reads TGTGCCAGCAGCGCGACAGGGGGGGCCTATGGCTACACCTTC. Its translation is CASSATGGAYGYTF.

V gene TRBV9 combines with J gene TRBJ2-4; maybe TRBD2 (5 bases). V was cut by 0 bases and J by 0 bases, with 7 bases left in between. The CDR3 spans 15 residues. In germline, CDR1 is SGDLS, CDR2 YYNGEE. The CDR3 here is CASSVEDSAKNIQYF. DNA for the CDR3: TGTGCCAGCAGCGTAGAGGACTCAGCCAAAAACATTCAGTACTTC.

J is TRBJ2-2 and V is TRBV27; D is perhaps TRBD1 (5 bases). Trimming removed 4 bases from V and 9 bases from J, with 18 bases in between. In germline, CDR1 is MNHEY, CDR2 SMNVEV (reference sequence). The CDR3 is 15 residues long. CDR3 residues: CASSSHQGENRELFF. The CDR3 region has the DNA TGTGCCAGCAGTTCACACCAGGGTGAAAACAGGGAGCTGTTTTTT.

V usage is TRBV28 and J usage is TRBJ2-3, with D perhaps matching TRBD2 (7 bases). CDR1 and CDR2 (germline): MDHEN, SYDVKM. V shed 1 base and J shed 1 base, with 15 bases lying between them. The CDR3 spans 17 residues. CDR3 bases: TGTGCCAGCAGTTTATCACCGTGGCGGGGGCGCACAGATACGCAGTATTTT. Amino acid sequence: CASSLSPWRGRTDTQYF.

On this clone: The sample contains more than one DNA sequence encoding this CDR3. The V call is TRBV2, the J call TRBJ1-2, with a weak D call TRBD1 (5 bases). The CDR3 loop spans 13 amino acids. Between the trimmed V and J ends, which lost 3 bases and 1 base, there was a span of 6 bases. Germline lookup yields CDR1 SNHLY and CDR2 FYNNEI. The chain's CDR3 is CASSEGGNYGYTF. The CDR3 coding sequence is TGTGCCAGCAGTGAGGGGGGTAACTATGGCTACACCTTC.

The chain carries TRBV28 and TRBJ1-5; TRBD1 agrees at 7 bases. V was clipped by 8 bases and J by 2 bases; unmatched bases: 9. Per germline, CDR1 MDHEN and CDR2 SYDVKM. The CDR3 is 15 residues long. For the CDR3, the DNA is TGTGCCAGCGATTCGACAGGGACCCGCAATCAGCCCCAGCATTTT. Its translation: CASDSTGTRNQPQHF.

The genes are TRBV6-1 and TRBJ1-1; D unclear. Germline-derived CDR1 and CDR2 are MNHNS and SASEGT. The length of the CDR3 is 14 residues. V gave up 0 bases and J gave up 6 bases, with 11 bases separating them. CDR3 amino acids: CASSEARVRAEAFF. CDR3 sequence (DNA): TGTGCCAGCAGTGAAGCGCGCGTGAGGGCTGAAGCTTTCTTT.

The V call is TRBV7-9, the J call TRBJ2-1; maybe TRBD1 (5 bases). The germline CDR1 and CDR2 sequences are SEHNR and FQNEAQ (reference sequence). Trimming removed 2 bases from V and 12 bases from J, with 26 bases in between. This CDR3 has 17 residues. CDR3 in DNA: TGTGCCAGCAGCTTATTGCAGGGCGGTTCCCCGGGTGGTGTGCAGTTCTTC. Translating gives CASSLLQGGSPGGVQFF.

The J gene is TRBJ1-4, the V gene TRBV6-5; TRBD1 matches 8 bases. With V trimmed by 5 bases and J by 7 bases, 6 bases remained unmatched. The CDR3 has 14 residues. Per germline, CDR1 MNHEY and CDR2 SVGAGI. CDR3 sequence reads: CASSGGQEGEKLFF. The CDR3 nucleotides read TGTGCCAGCAGTGGGGGACAGGAGGGTGAAAAACTGTTTTTT.

The chain combines TRBV27 with TRBJ2-3, with D possibly matching TRBD1 (5 bases). This CDR3 region has 14 residues. V was trimmed by 7 bases and J by 2 bases, leaving 13 bases between them. In germline, CDR1 is MNHEY, CDR2 SMNVEV (reference sequence). CDR3 amino acids: CASMQGFFTDTQYF. The CDR3 region has the DNA TGTGCCAGCATGCAGGGATTTTTCACAGATACGCAGTATTTT.

The chain has TRBV29-1 and TRBJ1-1; D ambiguous. V was clipped by 2 bases and J by 1 base, with 11 bases between them. The length of the CDR3 is 14 residues. Germline V CDR1 and CDR2: SQVTM, ANQGSEA. The CDR3 region is CSVEFKLRNTEAFF. CDR3 sequence (DNA): TGCAGCGTTGAATTTAAACTCCGGAACACTGAAGCTTTCTTT.

This clone was found a few times. V usage is TRBV30 and J usage is TRBJ1-1, with D possibly matching TRBD1 (6 bases). The CDR3 has 12 amino acids. Germline assignment: CDR1 GTSNPN and CDR2 SVGIG (reference sequence). The V and J ends lost 5 bases and 6 bases respectively, with 13 bases between them. CDR3 amino acids: CAWAGPGAEAFF. CDR3 nucleotide sequence: TGTGCCTGGGCAGGGCCAGGGGCTGAAGCTTTCTTT.

Remarks on this clone: Different DNA sequences within this sample yield the same CDR3. In DNA, the CDR3 is TGTGCCAGCAGTCTCGGGGGAAGCTCCTACAATGAGCAGTTCTTC. This gives the protein CASSLGGSSYNEQFF. The V call is TRBV27, the J call TRBJ2-1; D may be TRBD2 (6 bases). CDR1 is MNHEY and CDR2 is SMNVEV in the germline V gene (reference sequence). The V and J ends lost 5 bases and 0 bases respectively, with 11 bases between them. The CDR3 spans 15 residues.

This clone occurred a few times. The chain couples TRBV7-9 to TRBJ2-7, with unresolved D. This CDR3 region has 11 residues. Trimming pared 7 bases from V and 7 bases from J, leaving 11 bases between. CDR1 SEHNR and CDR2 FQNEAQ come from the germline V gene (reference sequence). The CDR3 sequence is CASNNYAEQYF. In nucleotides, the CDR3 is TGTGCCAGCAATAACTACGCTGAGCAGTACTTC.

The V gene is TRBV10-3, the J gene TRBJ2-1, with 9 bases that match TRBD1. Germline loops: CDR1 ENHRY, CDR2 SYGVKD. The V segment lost 5 bases and the J segment 3 bases; nucleotides outside the gene matches: 5. This CDR3 comprises 15 residues. CDR3 residues: CAISRDRAVYNEQFF. As DNA, the CDR3 is TGTGCCATCAGTCGGGACAGGGCCGTCTACAATGAGCAGTTCTTC.

The chain is built from TRBV6-5 and TRBJ2-3; 8 bases are a match to TRBD2. The CDR3 covers 11 residues. Trimming removed 8 bases from V and 14 bases from J; junction bases left unmatched: 9. CDR1 is MNHEY, CDR2 SVGAGI, per germline. CDR3 protein: CASALGLDVYF. CDR3 in DNA: TGTGCCAGCGCTTTGGGACTAGATGTGTATTTT.

This chain links TRBV28 with TRBJ2-7; 9 nucleotides line up with TRBD1. CDR1 MDHEN and CDR2 SYDVKM come from the germline V gene. V lost 3 bases and J lost 5; bases outside the gene matches: 17. This CDR3 has 18 amino acids. The CDR3 coding sequence is TGTGCCAGCAGTTTCCGGGACAGGGAGGCGGGAGTGGTACACGAGCAGTACTTC. Translating gives CASSFRDREAGVVHEQYF.

The chain couples TRBV27 to TRBJ2-3, with 7 positions matching TRBD2. V dropped 5 bases and J dropped 0; count of bases not matched to a gene: 8. The CDR3 is 16 residues long. CDR1 is MNHEY, CDR2 SMNVEV, per germline (reference sequence). The CDR3 region has the DNA TGTGCCAGCAGTACGGGAGGCCCGGCCAGCACAGATACGCAGTATTTT. Translated: CASSTGGPASTDTQYF.

The V call is TRBV28, the J call TRBJ2-7; D unclear. V was trimmed by 3 bases and J by 6 bases, leaving 6 bases between them. Per the germline V gene, CDR1 is MDHEN and CDR2 is SYDVKM. The CDR3 runs to 11 residues. As DNA, the CDR3 is TGTGCCAGCAGTTTGCAGATCGAGCAGTACTTC. Translated, it gives CASSLQIEQYF.

The rearrangement joins TRBV9 to TRBJ2-3, with 9 nucleotides matching TRBD2. CDR1 is SGDLS, CDR2 YYNGEE, per germline. The V and J ends lost 4 bases and 2 bases, in that order; junction bases with no gene match: 14. The CDR3 loop spans 18 amino acids. CDR3 residues: CASSPRLGASGITDTQYF. CDR3 DNA: TGTGCCAGCAGCCCCCGGTTAGGAGCTAGCGGGATCACAGATACGCAGTATTTT.

The gene calls are TRBV6-5 and TRBJ2-7; 10 nucleotides align to TRBD1. V shed 8 bases and J 4 bases; nucleotides not matched to a gene: 5. Germline V CDR1 and CDR2: MNHEY, SVGAGI. The CDR3 length is 13 residues. The CDR3 DNA reads TGTGCCAGCGGCCGGGACAGGGGATACGAGCAGTACTTC. The encoded protein is CASGRDRGYEQYF.

The CDR3 reads CASSRGGRGETQYF. The CDR3 nucleotides are TGTGCCAGCAGTAGAGGGGGCCGCGGGGAGACCCAGTACTTC. The V gene is TRBV5-4, the J gene TRBJ2-5; 7 nucleotides agree with TRBD1. CDR3 length equals 14 residues. Trimming took 5 bases from V and 5 from J; bases not matched to a gene: 9. Germline assignment: CDR1 SGHNT and CDR2 YYREEE (reference sequence).